A selection of T cell receptor beta chains follows, all from one sample in a study of T cell repertoires in cytomegalovirus infection. Which antigens these TCRs recognize remains unknown. TCRdb itself ran the reads through MiXCR, one entry per CDR3 protein. The sample carries 830,000 or so distinct CDR3 sequences, about 33% recorded once. The input for sequencing was cultured CD8+ T cells from PBMCs, taken from culture after CMV antigen stimulation. These receptors were taken from a human donor in good health (CMV status not recorded). Some clones in this sample may be carry-over from other donors' samples. Both conserved end residues are part of each CDR3. Fields, in order: J gene, clone size, CDR3 length, V gene, D gene, CDR3 protein, CDR3 DNA. A D gene is named only where the DNA matches it firmly. Not every row has a clone size; where given, it reads once, few, many or a size class.

TRBJ2-5	few	15	TRBV27	TRBD2	CASSTWTSGAETQYF	TGTGCCAGCAGTACTTGGACTAGCGGGGCCGAGACCCAGTACTTC
TRBJ1-2	once	14	TRBV7-9	.	CASSTIPGNYGYTF	TGTGCCAGCAGCACTATCCCAGGGAACTATGGCTACACCTTC
TRBJ2-1	few	15	TRBV25-1	TRBD2	CATSQLAGGRGEQFF	TGTGCTACCTCCCAACTAGCGGGGGGGCGCGGTGAGCAGTTCTTC
TRBJ2-2	few	16	TRBV6-1	.	CASSEFPRAISGELFF	TGTGCCAGCAGTGAATTTCCCAGGGCAATATCCGGGGAGCTGTTTTTT
TRBJ2-3	few	14	TRBV19	.	CASSLRSHTDTQYF	TGTGCCAGTAGTCTTCGATCTCACACAGATACGCAGTATTTT
TRBJ2-3	.	14	TRBV18	.	CASSPVHGYDTQYF	TGTGCCAGCTCACCGGTTCACGGATACGATACGCAGTATTTT
TRBJ1-2	many	12	TRBV12-3/TRBV12-4	.	CATTGQAYGYTF	TGTGCCACCACCGGGCAGGCTTATGGCTACACCTTC
TRBJ1-1	.	13	TRBV12-3/TRBV12-4	.	CASSHREATEAFF	TGTGCCAGCAGCCACAGGGAGGCCACTGAAGCTTTCTTT
TRBJ2-5	.	17	TRBV15	.	CATSTGMISEAEETQYF	TGTGCCACCAGCACCGGGATGATAAGCGAAGCGGAAGAGACCCAGTACTTC
TRBJ2-1	.	14	TRBV6-2/TRBV6-3	.	CASSYYMIPDEQFF	TGTGCCAGCAGCTATTATATGATCCCTGATGAGCAGTTCTTC
TRBJ2-7	few	14	TRBV6-5	TRBD2	CASSPTGLAYEQYF	TGTGCCAGCAGTCCAACGGGACTAGCCTACGAGCAGTACTTC
TRBJ2-1	.	14	TRBV4-1	TRBD2	CASCERGGRNEQFF	TGCGCCAGCTGTGAGCGGGGGGGCCGTAATGAGCAGTTCTTC
TRBJ2-1	.	19	TRBV12-3/TRBV12-4	TRBD1	CVSTSNFLARGSSYNEQFF	TGTGTCAGCACCTCAAACTTCCTGGCCAGGGGGAGCTCCTACAATGAGCAGTTCTTC
TRBJ2-5	few	16	TRBV15	.	CATSRAIRRGEETQYF	TGTGCCACCAGCAGAGCCATCCGGAGGGGAGAAGAGACCCAGTACTTC
TRBJ2-7	many	15	TRBV7-8	TRBD2	CASSLTRGLWDEQYF	TGTGCCAGCAGCTTAACGCGGGGGTTGTGGGACGAGCAGTACTTC
TRBJ2-6	.	15	TRBV3-1	.	CASSAQSSGANVLTF	TGTGCCAGCAGCGCCCAGAGCTCTGGGGCCAACGTCCTGACTTTC
TRBJ2-7	.	12	TRBV6-2/TRBV6-3	.	CASSYSEPEQYF	TGTGCCAGCAGTTACTCCGAGCCCGAGCAGTACTTC
TRBJ2-3	.	15	TRBV27	.	CASSAARGSTDTQYF	TGTGCCAGCAGTGCCGCCCGTGGGAGCACAGATACGCAGTATTTT
TRBJ1-2	few	11	TRBV29-1	TRBD1	CSADRADGYTF	TGCAGCGCGGACAGGGCCGATGGCTACACCTTC
TRBJ2-3	.	16	TRBV9	TRBD1	CASSVVWDRGADTQYF	TGTGCCAGCAGCGTAGTCTGGGACAGGGGAGCAGATACGCAGTATTTT
TRBJ2-7	many	15	TRBV7-2	TRBD1	CASSSAGTGDYEQYF	TGTGCCAGCAGCTCCGCTGGGACAGGGGACTACGAGCAGTACTTC
TRBJ2-3	few	17	TRBV6-6	.	CASHETWDSLGTDTQYF	TGTGCCAGTCACGAGACCTGGGACTCCCTTGGGACAGATACGCAGTATTTT
TRBJ2-1	few	13	TRBV19	.	CASTDIDNNEQFF	TGTGCCAGCACGGACATTGACAACAATGAGCAGTTCTTC
TRBJ2-2	few	14	TRBV15	.	CATSRTDSTGELFF	TGTGCCACCAGCAGAACTGACAGTACCGGGGAGCTGTTTTTT
TRBJ1-2	.	14	TRBV4-3	.	CASSPTGRRYGYTF	TGCGCCAGCAGCCCGACGGGGAGGAGATATGGCTACACCTTC
TRBJ1-1	.	14	TRBV4-1	.	CASSQSRGGTEAFF	TGCGCCAGCAGCCAGAGCAGGGGAGGGACTGAAGCTTTCTTT
TRBJ1-1	few	16	TRBV4-1	.	CASSQEPIGPGSEAFF	TGCGCCAGCAGCCAAGAACCCATAGGGCCAGGCAGTGAAGCTTTCTTT
TRBJ2-1	.	19	TRBV7-6	TRBD2	CVSSATSGALLRSYNEQFF	TGTGTCAGCAGCGCAACTAGCGGGGCGCTGCTACGTTCCTACAATGAGCAGTTCTTC
TRBJ2-3	many	12	TRBV7-2	.	CASSHYTDTQYF	TGTGCCAGCAGCCATTACACAGATACGCAGTATTTT